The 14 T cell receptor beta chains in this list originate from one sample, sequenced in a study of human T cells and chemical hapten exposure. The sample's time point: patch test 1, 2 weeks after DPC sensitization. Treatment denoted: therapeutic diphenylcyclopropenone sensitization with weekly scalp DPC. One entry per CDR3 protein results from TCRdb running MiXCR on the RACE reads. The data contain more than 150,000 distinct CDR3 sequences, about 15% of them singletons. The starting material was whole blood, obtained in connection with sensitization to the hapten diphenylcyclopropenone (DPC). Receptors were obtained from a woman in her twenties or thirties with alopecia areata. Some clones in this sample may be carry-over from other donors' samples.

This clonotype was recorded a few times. The CDR3 is CSGLKGASNQPQHF. The CDR3 DNA reads TGCAGTGGCCTAAAGGGGGCAAGCAATCAGCCCCAGCATTTT. The chain recombines TRBV20-1 with TRBJ1-5; TRBD1 aligns across 7 bases. The CDR3 sequence is 14 residues long. Germline V gene lookup returns CDR1 DFQATT and CDR2 SNEGSKA (reference sequence). Unmatched junction bases numbered 7, after V lost 7 bases and J lost 1 base.

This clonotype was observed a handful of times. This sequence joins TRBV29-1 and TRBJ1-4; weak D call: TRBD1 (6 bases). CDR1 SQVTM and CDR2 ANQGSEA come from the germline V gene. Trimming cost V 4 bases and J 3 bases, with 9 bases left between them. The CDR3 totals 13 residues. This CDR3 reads CSVAQGANEKLFF. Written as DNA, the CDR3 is TGCAGCGTTGCACAGGGAGCTAATGAAAAACTGTTTTTT.

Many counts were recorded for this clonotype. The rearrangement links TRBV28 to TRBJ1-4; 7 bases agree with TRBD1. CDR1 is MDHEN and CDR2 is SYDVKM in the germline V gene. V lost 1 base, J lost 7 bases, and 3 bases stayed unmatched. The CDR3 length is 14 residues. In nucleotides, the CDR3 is TGTGCCAGCAGTTTATCGACAGGGCGTGAAAAACTGTTTTTT. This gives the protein CASSLSTGREKLFF.

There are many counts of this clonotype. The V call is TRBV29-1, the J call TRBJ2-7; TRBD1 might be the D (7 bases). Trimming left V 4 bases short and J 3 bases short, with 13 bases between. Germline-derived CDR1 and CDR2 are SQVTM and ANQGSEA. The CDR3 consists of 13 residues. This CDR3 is CSVVQGGDYEQYF. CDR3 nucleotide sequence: TGCAGCGTTGTTCAGGGGGGAGACTACGAGCAGTACTTC.

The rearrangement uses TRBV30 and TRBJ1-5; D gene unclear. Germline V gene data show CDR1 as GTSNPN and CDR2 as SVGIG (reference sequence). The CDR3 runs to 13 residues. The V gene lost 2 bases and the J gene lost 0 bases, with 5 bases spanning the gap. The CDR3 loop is CAWSPNSNQPQHF. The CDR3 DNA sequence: TGTGCCTGGAGTCCCAATAGCAATCAGCCCCAGCATTTT.

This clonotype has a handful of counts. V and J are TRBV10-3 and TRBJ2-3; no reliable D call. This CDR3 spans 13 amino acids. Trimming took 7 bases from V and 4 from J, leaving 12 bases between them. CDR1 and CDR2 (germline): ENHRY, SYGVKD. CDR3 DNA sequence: TGTGCCATCAAGGGCCGAGGAGCAGATACGCAGTATTTT. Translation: CAIKGRGADTQYF.

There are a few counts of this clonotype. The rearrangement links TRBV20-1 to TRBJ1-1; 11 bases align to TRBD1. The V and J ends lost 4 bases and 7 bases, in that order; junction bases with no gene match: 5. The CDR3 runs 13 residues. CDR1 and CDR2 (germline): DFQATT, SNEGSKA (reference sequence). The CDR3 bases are TGCAGTGCTAAAGGACAGGGGGCGGTTGAAGCTTTCTTT. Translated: CSAKGQGAVEAFF.

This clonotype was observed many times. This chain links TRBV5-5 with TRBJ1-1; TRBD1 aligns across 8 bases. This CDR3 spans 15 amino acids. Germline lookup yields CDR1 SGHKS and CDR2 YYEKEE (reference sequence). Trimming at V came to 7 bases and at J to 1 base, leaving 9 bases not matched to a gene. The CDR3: CASYHSGTGNTEAFF. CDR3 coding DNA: TGTGCCAGCTACCACTCCGGGACAGGGAACACTGAAGCTTTCTTT.

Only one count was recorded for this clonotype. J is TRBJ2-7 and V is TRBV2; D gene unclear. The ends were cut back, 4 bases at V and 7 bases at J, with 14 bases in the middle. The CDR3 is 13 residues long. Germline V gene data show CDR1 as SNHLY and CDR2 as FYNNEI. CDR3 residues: CASSGDFSAEQYF. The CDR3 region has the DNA TGTGCCAGCAGTGGCGACTTCAGTGCGGAGCAGTACTTC.

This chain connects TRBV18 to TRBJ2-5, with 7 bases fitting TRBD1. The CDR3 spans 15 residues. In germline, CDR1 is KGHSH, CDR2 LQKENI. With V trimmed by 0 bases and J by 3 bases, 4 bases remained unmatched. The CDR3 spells CASSPPNRGEETQYF. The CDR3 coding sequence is TGTGCCAGCTCACCACCTAACAGGGGAGAAGAGACCCAGTACTTC.

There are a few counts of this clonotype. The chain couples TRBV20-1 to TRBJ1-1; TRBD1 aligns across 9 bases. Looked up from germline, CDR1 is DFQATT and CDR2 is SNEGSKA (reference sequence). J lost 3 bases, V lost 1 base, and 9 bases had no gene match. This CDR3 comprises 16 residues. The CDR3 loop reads CSARGFVRQGDTEAFF. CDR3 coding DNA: TGCAGTGCTAGAGGGTTCGTGAGACAGGGGGACACTGAAGCTTTCTTT.

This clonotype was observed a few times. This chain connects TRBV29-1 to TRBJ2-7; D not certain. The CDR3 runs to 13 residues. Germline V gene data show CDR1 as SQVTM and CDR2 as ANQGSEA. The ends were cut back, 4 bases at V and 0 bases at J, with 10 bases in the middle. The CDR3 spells CSVAILTSYEQYF. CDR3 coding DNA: TGCAGCGTTGCTATCCTGACCTCCTACGAGCAGTACTTC.

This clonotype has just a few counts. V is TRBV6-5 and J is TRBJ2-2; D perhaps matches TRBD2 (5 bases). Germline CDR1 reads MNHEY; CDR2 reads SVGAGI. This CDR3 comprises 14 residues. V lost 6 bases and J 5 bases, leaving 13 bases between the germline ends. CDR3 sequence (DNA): TGTGCCAGCAGGCGGGCCTCCCGGACCGGGGAGCTGTTTTTT. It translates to CASRRASRTGELFF.

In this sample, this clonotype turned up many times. CDR3 protein: CASSQVQRGETQYF. Written as DNA, the CDR3 is TGTGCCAGCAGCCAAGTCCAGCGGGGAGAGACCCAGTACTTC. The genes are TRBV3-1 and TRBJ2-5; 7 nucleotides line up with TRBD2. CDR1 and CDR2 from the germline V gene are LGHDT and YNNKEL (reference sequence). The J segment lost 4 bases and the V segment lost 1 base, leaving 3 bases of the junction unmatched. This CDR3 region has 14 residues.